This section outlines one T cell receptor beta chain sequence together with its context. What it binds is not known. Trimming took 4 bases from V and 1 from J; bases not matched to a gene: 4. Germline V gene lookup returns CDR1 SGHDN and CDR2 FVKESK. This CDR3 is built from 15 residues. Sorted naive or memory CD4+ cells met CEF peptides for approximately ten days. These data belong to a study of CD4 T cells in relation to SARS-CoV-2 and coronaviruses. Assay used: immunoSEQ multiplex PCR; TCRdb lists only in-frame clones, some missing. This sample carries about 36,000 clones, around 80% of them seen once, and the ten largest clones take less than 3.5%.

Sequencing was carried out using memory CD4+ T cells from PBMCs, cultured in vitro. The rearrangement uses TRBV14 and TRBJ2-3, with 8 nucleotides matching TRBD2. This TCR derives from an adult with COVID-19. CDR3 sequence reads: CASSRSLAGTDTQYF. For the CDR3, the DNA is TGTGCCAGCAGCCGTTCACTAGCGGGCACAGATACGCAGTATTTT.